This T cell receptor (beta chain) was profiled in a study of shared clonotypes between healthy human individuals. Study context: Aged between 18 and 49, the donors were a couple of women and three men.

Trimming removed 4 bases from V and 6 bases from J; junction bases left unmatched: 9. CDR1 and CDR2 (germline): SGHNT, YYREEE (reference sequence). The CDR3 spans 15 residues. Original methodology: In the immunoSEQ data, sequences were junction-only and lacked quality scores, so filtering differed. Profiling relied on immunoSEQ multiplex PCR, and the TCRdb table lists in-frame clones only, not all of them. From that table come the V and J calls and clone size; the DNA was used to work out D and trimming. Here the sample spans about 680,000 clones, roughly 70% being singletons. The TCR originated in a woman aged 25 to 39 in good health. Sequenced: memory CD4+ T cells sorted from blood. Sample subset: CD45RA-negative fraction. The rearrangement links TRBV5-4 to TRBJ2-3; 9 nucleotides line up with TRBD1. Here the CDR3 reads CASSRENRGPDTQYF. CDR3 in DNA: TGTGCCAGCAGCCGAGAAAACAGGGGGCCGGATACGCAGTATTTT.